This paragraph reports one T cell receptor beta chain. CDR1 is MDHEN, CDR2 SYDVKM, per germline. Between the trimmed V and J ends, which lost 1 base and 1 base, there was a span of 13 bases. The CDR3 totals 16 residues. The data belong to a study of blood T cell repertoires in COVID-19. Background on the study: The analysed material was cDNA or gDNA that came from T cells, B-cell-depleted T cells, or PBMCs.

Clones were read by immunoSEQ multiplex PCR, and TCRdb kept only the in-frame ones, dropping some. The repertoire consists of 160,000 or so clones, with roughly 90% occurring once and the leading ten covering approximately 4.1%. Sequencing was done on a sample of peripheral blood. The sequence was obtained from a woman in her sixties who had recovered from COVID-19. The chain links TRBV28 to TRBJ1-1, with D tentatively TRBD1 (5 bases). The CDR3 DNA follows: TGTGCCAGCAGTTTATCCCCCGGGCAGGGGAACACTGAAGCTTTCTTT. The encoded protein is CASSLSPGQGNTEAFF.